This T cell receptor beta chain is drawn from a study of blood T cells in healthy people across ages (dated by TCRdb to 2015 to 2017). Some background on the complete study: In model experiments, template switching captured about one uniquely barcoded TCR beta cDNA molecule for every two T cells. To avoid experimental bias, donors of different ages were randomly spread across the sequencing lanes. The study measured age-related changes in TCR beta repertoire diversity using deep sequencing normalized with unique cDNA molecular identifiers. Using the same blood draw, the study looked at two additional independent replicas of 1 million unique cDNA reads for two donors, one aged 18 to 30 and the other aged 80 or older. Donors were grouped into four age groups: young (average approximately 15 years), middle-aged (around 39), aged (around 62) and long-lived (approximately 75). Paper-wide results and their limitations: Because the CMV infection status of the donors was unknown, age-related changes in expanded clonotypes may potentially have been confounded. There was a strong correlation between observed TCR beta diversity and the percentage of naive T cells measured by flow cytometry. Compared with the aged group, the long-lived group had more naive CD4+ T cells, fewer expanded clones and increased TCR diversity, suggesting age selection. Observed TCR beta diversity per million T cells fell roughly linearly with age, and a significant reduction was already apparent by age approximately 41. Bulk unsorted PBMC profiling prevented conclusive comparison of naive and antigen-experienced compartments. Estimates of total diversity from one million sequenced T cells were regarded as lower bounds and underestimates.

Donors were around 37 systemically healthy Caucasian individuals from Russia aged roughly 6 to 90 years. About 10 milliliters of peripheral blood were collected from each donor into EDTA-treated Vacutainer tubes. Ficoll-Paque density-gradient centrifugation was used to isolate PBMCs, with at least 6 million per sample. Trizol reagent was used to extract total RNA from the PBMCs, yielding at least 5 micrograms per sample. Naive CD45RAhigh/CD27high T cell percentages were measured by flow cytometry on a PBMC aliquot from every donor. This clonotype was observed a handful of times. Its antigen is currently not known. No qualities accompany the bases; no much larger clone lies one base away. Spanning cysteine to phenylalanine, the CDR3 consists of 17 amino acids. Just CDR3 DNA is preserved here, 51 bases in frame from base 1. Between the V and J ends, shortened by 8 bases and 0 bases respectively, the junction contains 21 bases. CDR1 and CDR2, per the germline V gene, are SNHLY and FYNNEI.

The protocol used for the library was 5' RACE. The instrument was an Illumina HiSeq 2500. A second PCR of roughly 6 to 11 cycles was performed with a sample-barcoded 5' primer and a J-beta primer mix. A unique molecular identifier was introduced onto each TCR beta cDNA molecule by a template-switch 5' adaptor carrying 12 random nucleotides. Each sample yielded at least 3 million CDR3-containing paired-end reads. All of the RNA was converted into first-strand cDNA using the Mint cDNA synthesis kit, with a TRBC-specific oligonucleotide serving as the primer. Following uracil-DNA glycosylase treatment, all cDNA underwent a first 18-cycle PCR with the universal primers M1SS and BC2_uni_R. For the original study's pipeline: Each sample was normalized by randomly selecting 1 million high-quality reads, each carrying a distinct molecular identifier. Instead of being binned into consensus sequences, reads with shared molecular identifiers were discarded. MiTCR, run with a Q25 quality threshold and the strictest error-elimination algorithm, handled CDR3 identification, clonotype clustering and error correction. A nonparametric unseen species model using Euler transformation provided a lower-bound estimate of total TCR beta diversity. The raw public data were reprocessed by TCRdb itself: fastp quality trimming at Q25, MiXCR clonotype calling, in-frame beta chains only. Duplicate CDR3 protein sequences are folded into a single record with the most common DNA and genes. The V and J calls were not made by the authors but by TCRdb's processing. The sample contains about a million distinct CDR3 sequences, around 54% of them found a single time. The ten largest clonotypes hold about 20% of the sample.

Sequences were obtained from blood. This clonotype originated in a woman between 55 and 75 years old in good health. The rearrangement joined TRBV2 to TRBJ2-3; no D gene is confidently identified. The CDR3 here reads CASRPGWAAESTDTQYF. The nucleotide sequence reads as follows: TGTGCCAGCCGACCCGGATGGGCGGCGGAAAGCACAGATACGCAGTATTTT.